Listed here is a single T cell receptor beta chain. This sample also contains other DNA sequences that code for the same CDR3. This entry belongs to a study of blood T cell repertoires in COVID-19. Overall study: There were acute and convalescent COVID-19 samples, and they came from the United States, Italy and Spain. T cells, B-cell-depleted T cells, or PBMCs supplied cDNA or gDNA.

Germline assignment: CDR1 DFQATT and CDR2 SNEGSKA (reference sequence). The CDR3 runs 11 residues. The germline V and J ends were trimmed by 4 bases and 5 bases, with 9 bases remaining between them. In the source study's methods: Amplification of reference gene primers provided the estimated nucleated cell counts. Sequencing used immunoSEQ multiplex PCR; TCRdb keeps in-frame clones, though not all of them. For V, J and clone size, that table is used; D and trimming come from the DNA. The data show 95,000 to 150,000 clones, over 75% seen once. The chain has TRBV20-1 and TRBJ2-7, with D possibly matching TRBD2 (6 bases). The clonotype was recovered from a woman aged 70 to 79 with acute or convalescent COVID-19. Sample: peripheral blood. CDR3 DNA sequence: TGCAGTGCTACGAGCGGGCACGAGCAGTACTTC. Its translation is CSATSGHEQYF.